This T cell receptor beta chain was identified in a study of identical twins' blood T cells. From germline, CDR1 is ENHRY and CDR2 SYGVKD. Trimming shortened V by 6 bases and J by 4 bases, and 18 bases separated the two germline ends. The CDR3 contains 15 residues. In TCRdb, the 5' RACE reads were re-called with MiXCR into one record per CDR3 protein. The table includes 300,000 to 450,000 distinct CDR3 sequences, about 28% detected once. The chain has TRBV10-3 and TRBJ1-1, with a weak D call TRBD1 (5 bases). The clonotype comes from a woman aged 18-55 years in good health. Sequenced material: PBMCs. DNA of the CDR3: TGTGCCATCAGAAATATGGTGGGGGTGGGCACTGAAGCTTTCTTT. It specifies CAIRNMVGVGTEAFF.